Shown below are 14 T cell receptor beta chains from a single sample sequenced in a study of memory CD4+ T cells and cytomegalovirus serostatus. The sort gate was single viable CD3+CD4+CD8-CD45RO+ cells for memory CD4+ T cells. Measured with immunoSEQ multiplex PCR; TCRdb has only the in-frame clones, and not every one. Of under 50,000 clones in the sample, approximately 74% were seen once. Sample: memory CD4+ T cells from blood. The source is an adult in good health and CMV-seropositive.

The V and J genes are TRBV28 and TRBJ2-3, with a tentative D call TRBD2 (8 bases). The germline gives CDR1 MDHEN, CDR2 SYDVKM. CDR3 size: 14 residues. Trimming cost V 6 bases and J 14 bases, with 24 bases left between them. CDR3 DNA sequence: TGTGCCAGCAGCCTTCCCTCAATGACAGGGACTAGGTATTTT. It specifies CASSLPSMTGTRYF.

The gene calls are TRBV6-6 and TRBJ1-4; TRBD1 matches at 7 bases. This CDR3 contains 16 residues. Losses at the gene ends were 6 bases for V and 0 bases for J; bases not matched to a gene: 7. CDR1 is MNHNY and CDR2 is SVGAGI in the germline V gene (reference sequence). The CDR3 region is CASRRRQGATNEKLFF. The CDR3 region has the DNA TGTGCCAGCAGGCGCAGACAGGGTGCAACTAATGAAAAACTGTTTTTT.

This chain joins TRBV5-1 and TRBJ1-2; D gene unclear. There are 12 residues in the CDR3. V shed 5 bases and J shed 3 bases, with 8 bases lying between them. From germline, CDR1 is SGHRS and CDR2 YFSETQ. The CDR3, as DNA: TGCGCCAGCAGGACGGAATACTATGGCTACACCTTC. Its translation is CASRTEYYGYTF. Combining the CDR3 with reference TRBV5-1 and TRBJ1-2 gives the whole variable domain KAGVTQTPRYLIKTRGQQVTLSCSPISGHRSVSWYQQTPGQGLQFLFEYFSETQRNKGNFPGRFSGRQFSNSRSEMNVSTLELGDSALYLCASRTEYYGYTFGSGTRLTVV.

This clone showed up many times. The J gene is TRBJ1-6, the V gene TRBV27; maybe TRBD1 (5 bases). V was clipped by 0 bases and J by 7 bases, with 10 bases between them. Germline lookup yields CDR1 MNHEY and CDR2 SMNVEV (reference sequence). This CDR3 contains 15 residues. CDR3 nucleotides: TGTGCCAGCAGTTTATCCGGGGGAGAGAATTCACCCCTCCACTTT. Encoded protein: CASSLSGGENSPLHF.

The chain couples TRBV19 to TRBJ1-4; D not resolved. The V gene's germline CDR1 is LNHDA and CDR2 SQIVND (reference sequence). The length of the CDR3 is 15 residues. Trimming took 4 bases from V and 5 from J, leaving 14 bases between them. CDR3 residues: CASSNGDRGNEKLFF. CDR3 bases: TGTGCCAGTAGTAACGGGGATCGAGGAAATGAAAAACTGTTTTTT. The whole variable domain, remainder taken from reference TRBV19 and TRBJ1-4, is DGGITQSPKYLFRKEGQNVTLSCEQNLNHDAMYWYRQDPGQGLRLIYYSQIVNDFQKGDIAEGYSVSREKKESFPLTVTSAQKNPTAFYLCASSNGDRGNEKLFFGSGTQLSVL.

The chain recombines TRBV5-1 with TRBJ1-4; D not certain. The CDR3 is 14 amino acids. V gave up 1 base and J gave up 6 bases, with 10 bases separating them. The germline V gene has CDR1 SGHRS and CDR2 YFSETQ. The CDR3 nucleotides read TGCGCCAGCAGCTTGAACGGGGAGGATGAAAAACTGTTTTTT. As protein: CASSLNGEDEKLFF. The full variable domain, completed using reference TRBV5-1 and TRBJ1-4, is KAGVTQTPRYLIKTRGQQVTLSCSPISGHRSVSWYQQTPGQGLQFLFEYFSETQRNKGNFPGRFSGRQFSNSRSEMNVSTLELGDSALYLCASSLNGEDEKLFFGSGTQLSVL.

The chain carries TRBV27 and TRBJ2-2; tentatively, D is TRBD1 (6 bases). The germline CDR1 and CDR2 sequences are MNHEY and SMNVEV (reference sequence). Between the trimmed V and J ends, which lost 5 bases and 0 bases, there was a span of 10 bases. The CDR3 is 15 residues long. DNA of the CDR3: TGTGCCAGCAGTAGGGGGTCTGCGAACACCGGGGAGCTGTTTTTT. As protein: CASSRGSANTGELFF.

The rearrangement links TRBV5-1 to TRBJ2-7; a possible D gene is TRBD1 (5 bases). Germline CDR1 SGHRS, CDR2 YFSETQ. Trimming removed 0 bases from V and 3 bases from J, with 10 bases in between. This CDR3 comprises 14 residues. Here the CDR3 reads CASSLAADNYEQYF. The CDR3 region has the DNA TGCGCCAGCAGCTTGGCCGCGGACAACTACGAGCAGTACTTC.

This chain joins TRBV10-3 and TRBJ2-7; 10 positions agree with TRBD2. Germline values: CDR1 ENHRY, CDR2 SYGVKD. With 4 bases clipped from V and 7 bases from J, the junction kept 7 bases outside the gene matches. CDR3 length: 14 residues. For the CDR3, the DNA is TGTGCCATCAGTGCCCTAGCGGGGGTCGGGGAGCAGTACTTC. It codes for CAISALAGVGEQYF.

This clone occurred a few times. This chain joins TRBV4-1 and TRBJ1-1; 8 bases align to TRBD1. The CDR3 runs 17 residues. V lost 1 base and J lost 1; bases outside the gene matches: 8. The germline V gene encodes CDR1 MGHRA and CDR2 YSYEKL. DNA for the CDR3: TGCGCCAGCAGCCAAGGATCGACAGGGGATCGGAACACTGAAGCTTTCTTT. It encodes CASSQGSTGDRNTEAFF.

This chain links TRBV6-1 with TRBJ2-1; 8 nucleotides match TRBD1. V trimming: 7 bases; J trimming: 5 bases; junction bases outside the gene matches: 4. Per the germline V gene, CDR1 is MNHNS and CDR2 is SASEGT. The CDR3 has 13 residues. CDR3 amino acids: CASTKDRDNEQFF. CDR3 in DNA: TGTGCCAGCACCAAGGACAGGGACAATGAGCAGTTCTTC.

CDR3 sequence: CASSLYRDDYGYTF. DNA for the CDR3: TGTGCCAGCAGCTTGTACAGGGATGACTATGGCTACACCTTC. The chain links TRBV7-9 to TRBJ1-2; D is perhaps TRBD1 (6 bases). This CDR3 comprises 14 residues. Germline CDR1 is SEHNR and CDR2 is FQNEAQ (reference sequence). V shed 3 bases and J shed 3 bases, with 11 bases lying between them.

The rearrangement uses TRBV5-1 and TRBJ2-3, with D maybe TRBD2 (5 bases). The CDR3 consists of 12 residues. The ends were cut back, 0 bases at V and 6 bases at J, with 5 bases in the middle. Germline assignment: CDR1 SGHRS and CDR2 YFSETQ. The CDR3 DNA reads as TGCGCCAGCAGCTTGGCGGGGGATACGCAGTATTTT. This encodes CASSLAGDTQYF.

This chain joins TRBV4-1 and TRBJ1-1; maybe TRBD1 (5 bases). The CDR3 runs to 14 residues. Trimming removed 3 bases at V and 6 bases at J, with 14 bases between. CDR1 and CDR2 from the germline V gene are MGHRA and YSYEKL. The CDR3 loop is CASSQAGLRAEAFF. The CDR3 region has the DNA TGCGCCAGCAGCCAGGCAGGGTTGAGGGCTGAAGCTTTCTTT.